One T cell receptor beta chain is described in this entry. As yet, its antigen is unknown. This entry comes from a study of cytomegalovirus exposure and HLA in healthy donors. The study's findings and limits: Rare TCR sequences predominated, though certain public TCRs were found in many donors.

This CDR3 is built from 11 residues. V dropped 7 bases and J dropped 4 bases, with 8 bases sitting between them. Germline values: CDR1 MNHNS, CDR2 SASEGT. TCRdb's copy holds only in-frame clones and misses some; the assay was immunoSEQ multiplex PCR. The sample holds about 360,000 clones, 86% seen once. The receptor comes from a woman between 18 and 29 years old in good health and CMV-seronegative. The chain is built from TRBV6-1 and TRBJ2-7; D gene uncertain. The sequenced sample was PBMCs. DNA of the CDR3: TGTGCCAGCACGCCGGGTTACGAGCAGTACTTC. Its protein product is CASTPGYEQYF.